This is a list of T cell receptor beta chains from one sample in a study of blood T cell repertoires in COVID-19. Only in-frame clones appear in the TCRdb table, and some are missing; sequencing was by immunoSEQ multiplex PCR. The table includes 200,000 to 300,000 clones, about 80% detected once. Sequencing input: peripheral blood. The source of these receptors is an elderly woman with acute or convalescent COVID-19. Both conserved end residues are part of each CDR3. Fields, in order: J gene, CDR3 length, V gene, D gene, clone size, CDR3 DNA, CDR3 protein. D genes are given only for firm matches. Expanded clones are given a class, and other clones once, few, many or no size at all.

TRBJ2-7 17 TRBV7-9 TRBD2 . TGTGCCAGCAGCTCGACAAACCGACTAGCGGAACTCGGAGAGCAGTACTTC CASSSTNRLAELGEQYF
TRBJ2-3 15 TRBV2 TRBD2 . TGTGCCAGCAGGCTAGCGGGGACTAGCACAGATACGCAGTATTTT CASRLAGTSTDTQYF
TRBJ2-4 15 TRBV19 . . TGTGCCAGTGGGGTGGCAGGGGCAACCAAAAACATTCAGTACTTC CASGVAGATKNIQYF
TRBJ1-1 13 TRBV20-1 . . TGCAGTGCTAGTGGAGGCGCCGGCACTGAAGCTTTCTTT CSASGGAGTEAFF
TRBJ1-6 15 TRBV20-1 TRBD1 . TGCAGTGCTAGTGGGACAGGGGGATATAATTCACCCCTCCACTTT CSASGTGGYNSPLHF
TRBJ2-3 15 TRBV11-2 TRBD2 . TGTGCCAGCAGCGGTGCGGGGGGCCGCACAGATACGCAGTATTTT CASSGAGGRTDTQYF
TRBJ2-2 15 TRBV5-1 . . TGCGCCAGCAGACAAGGAGGGGAGGCGGCCGGGGAGCTGTTTTTT CASRQGGEAAGELFF
TRBJ2-7 13 TRBV5-1 TRBD2 . TGCGCCAGCAGCTTGGGGGCGGGGGGCGAGCAGTACTTC CASSLGAGGEQYF
TRBJ1-3 16 TRBV15 . . TGTGCCACCAGCAGAGCATTACAGGGCACTGGAAACACCATATATTTT CATSRALQGTGNTIYF
TRBJ2-1 15 TRBV28 . once TGTGCCAGCAGTTTACTTAGCGGTACTATCAATGAGCAGTTCTTC CASSLLSGTINEQFF
TRBJ2-2 17 TRBV4-2 . few TGTGCCAGCAGCCGAGCAAGAAAAGAACTAGGCACCGGGGAGCTGTTTTTT CASSRARKELGTGELFF
TRBJ1-4 14 TRBV18 TRBD1 . TGTGCCAGCTCACCCGGACAGGGAGGAGAAAAACTGTTTTTT CASSPGQGGEKLFF
TRBJ1-1 13 TRBV4-3 . . TGCGCCAGTAGGGGCTCGGGGAACACTGAAGCTTTCTTT CASRGSGNTEAFF
TRBJ2-1 13 TRBV20-1 . once TGCAGTGCTAGTCCGGGTACTACCAATGAGCAGTTCTTC CSASPGTTNEQFF
TRBJ1-3 15 TRBV2 . . TGTGCCAGCACGCCTGGAGGGAGCTCTGGAAACACCATATATTTT CASTPGGSSGNTIYF
TRBJ1-5 14 TRBV14 . few TGTGCCAGCAGCCCTAGTAATGCTGATCAGCCCCAGCATTTT CASSPSNADQPQHF
TRBJ1-6 14 TRBV2 . . TGTGCCAGCGAGGAGAGCTCCTATAATTCACCCCTCCACTTT CASEESSYNSPLHF
TRBJ2-1 16 TRBV9 . . TGTGCCAGCAGCGTAGCTGGTGGGGGGGCCAACAATGAGCAGTTCTTC CASSVAGGGANNEQFF
TRBJ2-7 12 TRBV11-2 . . TGTGCCAGCAGGTCCGGGGGCTACGAGCAGTACTTC CASRSGGYEQYF
TRBJ2-7 15 TRBV28 TRBD1 . TGTGCCAGCAGTTTAAAAACAGGGGCATCTGGCGAGCAGTACTTC CASSLKTGASGEQYF
TRBJ2-1 16 TRBV12-5 TRBD2 . TGTGCTAGTGGTTTGGTACTTGGGGGAGGGTACAATGAGCAGTTCTTC CASGLVLGGGYNEQFF
TRBJ2-4 16 TRBV7-2 . . TGTGCCAGCAGCTTATGGAGTCCACTAGCCAAAAACATTCAGTACTTC CASSLWSPLAKNIQYF
TRBJ1-5 15 TRBV6-5 . . TGTGCCAGCAGTTACGGTGGCGGCGGTTCGGGGCCCCAGCATTTT CASSYGGGGSGPQHF
TRBJ1-5 16 TRBV4-2 TRBD1 . TGTGCCAGCAGCCCCCTCGACAGGGGAGGCAATCAGCCCCAGCATTTT CASSPLDRGGNQPQHF
TRBJ2-3 16 TRBV20-1 . once TGCAGTGCTAGTAACCCCAGCGGTCCTAGCACAGATACGCAGTATTTT CSASNPSGPSTDTQYF
TRBJ1-3 15 TRBV28 . . TGTGCCAGCAGGACTGGGGGGGCATCTGGAAACACCATATATTTT CASRTGGASGNTIYF
TRBJ1-1 11 TRBV27 . . TGTGCCAGCAGTTTTCAGGGTTTGGCTTTCTTT CASSFQGLAFF
TRBJ1-2 13 TRBV7-2 TRBD1 . TGTGCCAGCAGCTTAAACAGGGGGACAGGCTACACCTTC CASSLNRGTGYTF
TRBJ1-2 14 TRBV27 TRBD1 . TGTGCCAGCAGTAGGACAGGGACTCGCTATGGCTACACCTTC CASSRTGTRYGYTF
TRBJ1-2 14 TRBV28 . . TGTGCCAGCAGAGCAACAGGGTCTAACTATGGCTACACCTTC CASRATGSNYGYTF
TRBJ1-1 11 TRBV18 TRBD1 . TGTGCCAGCTCTCAGGACAGGGAAGCTTTCTTT CASSQDREAFF
TRBJ2-3 14 TRBV2 . once TGTGCCAGCAGCGGCTGGCGGTCCACTGATACGCAGTATTTT CASSGWRSTDTQYF
TRBJ1-2 13 TRBV18 . . TGTGCCAGCTCACCAGAGGAGGACTATGGCTACACCTTC CASSPEEDYGYTF
TRBJ2-3 18 TRBV5-1 . . TGCGCCAGCAGCTTGCTCGGAGGGGGCCCGGGTACAACAGATACGCAGTATTTT CASSLLGGGPGTTDTQYF
TRBJ2-5 14 TRBV7-2 . . TGTGCCAGCAGTCCTTCGCGGGGCCAAGAGACCCAGTACTTC CASSPSRGQETQYF
TRBJ2-5 16 TRBV5-4 TRBD2 . TGTGCCAGCAGCTTGGACGAGCGGGGGGGCCGGGAGACCCAGTACTTC CASSLDERGGRETQYF
TRBJ1-5 19 TRBV3-1/TRBV3-2 TRBD1 . TGTGCCAGCAGCCAAGGCCAGGGGGCGCCCCTGAAGGGCAATCAGCCCCAGCATTTT CASSQGQGAPLKGNQPQHF
TRBJ2-1 14 TRBV27 TRBD2 . TGTGCCAGCAGGGGGACTAGTCAACTCGGTGAGCAGTTCTTC CASRGTSQLGEQFF
TRBJ2-1 15 TRBV7-2 TRBD1 . TGTGCCAGCAGCCTACAAGACAGGGTTTGGGATGAGCAGTTCTTC CASSLQDRVWDEQFF
TRBJ2-3 16 TRBV9 . . TGTGCCAGCAGCCAAAGGGGGGGTATTAGCACAGATACGCAGTATTTT CASSQRGGISTDTQYF
TRBJ2-3 15 TRBV19 . . TGTGCCAGTAGTATAGAGGGCAGGCCCCCGAATACGCAGTATTTT CASSIEGRPPNTQYF
TRBJ1-3 14 TRBV5-1 . . TGCGCCAGCAGCTTGGGGCGGGAAGGAAACACCATATATTTT CASSLGREGNTIYF
TRBJ1-2 14 TRBV6-2/TRBV6-3 TRBD1 . TGTGCCAGCAGCCCGGACAGGGGGCGGTATGGCTACACCTTC CASSPDRGRYGYTF
TRBJ2-3 16 TRBV10-1 TRBD2 . TGCGCCAGCAGCCCAGGACTAGCGGGTCGAGGTGATACGCAGTATTTT CASSPGLAGRGDTQYF
TRBJ2-2 14 TRBV7-3 . once TGTGCCAGCAGCTCCCAAGCGGGCACCGGGGAGCTGTTTTTT CASSSQAGTGELFF